What follows describes a single T cell receptor beta chain. This sample was included in a study of T cell responses to AZD1222 COVID-19 vaccine. Germline loops: CDR1 MNHEY, CDR2 SVGEGT. J was trimmed by 3 bases and V by 2 bases; bases with no gene match: 8. CDR3 size: 16 residues. Only in-frame clones appear in the TCRdb table, and some are missing; sequencing was by immunoSEQ multiplex PCR. The sample yields more than 70,000 clones, about 85% seen once. This receptor was taken from an adult in good health. This chain links TRBV6-2 or TRBV6-3 with TRBJ2-7; 9 bases align to TRBD2. The sample was peripheral blood, taken on day 0 of AZD1222 vaccination. The CDR3 loop is CASSYGASGAFYEQYF. Here the CDR3 DNA reads TGTGCCAGCAGTTACGGGGCTAGCGGGGCGTTCTACGAGCAGTACTTC.